This record covers a single TCR beta chain. Its antigen remains unidentified. These data are taken from a study of T cell repertoires in aging, cancer and after chemotherapy. The template was genomic DNA from peripheral blood, not RNA. Rearranged V-D-J TRB sequences were amplified with a mixed TRB-A/B primer pool. Each CDR3 protein gets one entry after TCRdb re-called the multiplex PCR reads with MiXCR. The sample consists of 7,000 to 9,500 distinct CDR3 sequences, 32% of them appearing once. Study-wide results and limits: Compared with age-matched healthy donors, untreated hematological or solid cancer patients showed higher blood TCR clonality. The repertoire data cannot show anything about immunological memory following chemotherapy.

J lost 1 base, V lost 5 bases, and 9 bases had no gene match. CDR1 LNHDA and CDR2 SQIVND come from the germline V gene (reference sequence). The CDR3 is made up of 16 amino acids. Sequencing was performed on blood. This clonotype was obtained from a human donor in good health. The chain links TRBV19 to TRBJ2-3; 7 bases fit TRBD2. The chain's CDR3 is CASSHPGGRGTDTQYF. Here the CDR3 DNA reads TGTGCCAGTAGTCACCCGGGGGGTCGGGGCACAGATACGCAGTATTTT. The variable domain in full, with the rest retrieved from reference TRBV19 and TRBJ2-3, is DGGITQSPKYLFRKEGQNVTLSCEQNLNHDAMYWYRQDPGQGLRLIYYSQIVNDFQKGDIAEGYSVSREKKESFPLTVTSAQKNPTAFYLCASSHPGGRGTDTQYFGPGTRLTVL.